This T cell receptor (beta chain) was obtained from a study of cytomegalovirus exposure and HLA in healthy donors. CDR1 is SGHAT and CDR2 is FQNNGV in the germline V gene. CDR3 length: 14 residues. J gave up 2 bases and V 4 bases, and 2 bases lay outside the gene matches. The primer mix had 60 Vbeta and 13 Jbeta primers. Using immunoSEQ multiplex PCR, the repertoire was profiled, and TCRdb retains in-frame clones only, with some absent. The sample lists roughly 290,000 clones, about 80% occurring once. This receptor was taken from a girl aged 2 to 9 in good health and CMV-seronegative. The chain couples TRBV11-2 to TRBJ2-7; 10 bases are a match to TRBD1. Sequencing was carried out using PBMCs. The CDR3 coding sequence is TGTGCCAGCAGCTCCGGGACAGGGGCCTACGAGCAGTACTTC. Translated: CASSSGTGAYEQYF.